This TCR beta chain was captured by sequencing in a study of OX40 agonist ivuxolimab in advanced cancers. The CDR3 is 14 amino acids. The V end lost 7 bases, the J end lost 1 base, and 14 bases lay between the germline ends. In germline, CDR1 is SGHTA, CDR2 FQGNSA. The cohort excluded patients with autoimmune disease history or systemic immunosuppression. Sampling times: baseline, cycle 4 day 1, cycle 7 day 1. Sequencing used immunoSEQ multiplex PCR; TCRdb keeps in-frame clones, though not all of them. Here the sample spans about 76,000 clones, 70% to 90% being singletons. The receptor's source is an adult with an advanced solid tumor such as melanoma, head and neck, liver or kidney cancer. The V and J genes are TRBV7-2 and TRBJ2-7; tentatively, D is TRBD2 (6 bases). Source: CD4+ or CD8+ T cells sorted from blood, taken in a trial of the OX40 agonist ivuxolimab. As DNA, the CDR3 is TGTGCCAGCACCCCCGGGAGAACTTCCTACGAGCAGTACTTC. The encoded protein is CASTPGRTSYEQYF.